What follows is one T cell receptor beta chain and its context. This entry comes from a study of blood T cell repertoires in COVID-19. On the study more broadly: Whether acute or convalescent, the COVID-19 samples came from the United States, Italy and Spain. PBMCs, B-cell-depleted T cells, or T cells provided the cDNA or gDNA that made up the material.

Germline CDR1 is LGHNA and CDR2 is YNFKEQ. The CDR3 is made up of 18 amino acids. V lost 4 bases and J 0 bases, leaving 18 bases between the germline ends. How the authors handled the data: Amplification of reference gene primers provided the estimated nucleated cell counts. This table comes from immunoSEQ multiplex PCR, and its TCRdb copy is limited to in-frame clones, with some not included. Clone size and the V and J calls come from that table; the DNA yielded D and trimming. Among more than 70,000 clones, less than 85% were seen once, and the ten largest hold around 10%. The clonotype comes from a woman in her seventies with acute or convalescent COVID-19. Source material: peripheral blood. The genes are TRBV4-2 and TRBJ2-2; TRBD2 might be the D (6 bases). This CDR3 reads CASSPYTWGDANTGELFF. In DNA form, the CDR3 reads TGTGCCAGCAGCCCCTACACTTGGGGGGACGCGAACACCGGGGAGCTGTTTTTT.